A single sample is the source of the 27 T cell receptor beta chains below, sequenced in a study of blood T cell repertoires in COVID-19. Only in-frame clones appear in the TCRdb table, and some are missing; sequencing was by immunoSEQ multiplex PCR. The sample records 55,000 to 75,000 clones, 89% being singletons. Input material: peripheral blood. The receptors were sampled from a man between 60 and 75 years old with acute or convalescent COVID-19.

V and J are TRBV5-6 and TRBJ1-2; TRBD1 might be the D (5 bases). The CDR3 is 14 amino acids. V was shortened by 0 bases and J by 3 bases, with 9 bases between the two germline ends. Germline V lookup: CDR1 SGHDT, CDR2 YYEEEE. The CDR3 DNA sequence: TGTGCCAGCAGCTTGGACAGGACGTACTATGGCTACACCTTC. Translated: CASSLDRTYYGYTF.

This sequence joins TRBV18 and TRBJ1-1; 7 bases are a match to TRBD1. Germline loops: CDR1 KGHSH, CDR2 LQKENI. The CDR3 loop spans 14 amino acids. J lost 6 bases, V lost 3 bases, and 7 bases had no gene match. The CDR3 nucleotides read TGTGCCAGCTCACCGGACAGGTTGGGTGCTGAAGCTTTCTTT. Protein sequence: CASSPDRLGAEAFF.

The chain recombines TRBV6-4 with TRBJ2-2, with D unclear. Germline V CDR1 and CDR2: MRHNA, SNTAGT. Trimming took 3 bases from V and 4 from J, leaving 6 bases between them. This CDR3 has 13 amino acids. CDR3 coding DNA: TGTGCCAGCAGTGATCTGTTCACCGGGGAGCTGTTTTTT. Amino acids: CASSDLFTGELFF.

V gene TRBV2 combines with J gene TRBJ2-7, with D perhaps matching TRBD1 (6 bases). V lost 6 bases and J lost 2, with 17 bases in between. Germline lookup yields CDR1 SNHLY and CDR2 FYNNEI. The CDR3 is 15 amino acids. The CDR3 DNA sequence: TGTGCCAGCAGAACCAACCAGGGGCCTACCTACGAGCAGTACTTC. It specifies CASRTNQGPTYEQYF.

The chain joins TRBV3-1 (or the pseudogene TRBV3-2) to TRBJ1-4; 10 bases match TRBD1. This CDR3 has 15 amino acids. V gave up 4 bases and J gave up 5 bases; unmatched junction bases: 4. CDR1 and CDR2 from the germline V gene are LGHDT and YNNKEL (reference sequence). Here the CDR3 reads CASSRLGQGNEKLFF. In nucleotides, the CDR3 is TGTGCCAGCAGCCGCCTGGGACAGGGGAATGAAAAACTGTTTTTT.

The chain couples TRBV7-2 to TRBJ1-1; possible D gene TRBD1, 5 bases. Per the germline V gene, CDR1 is SGHTA and CDR2 is FQGNSA. The CDR3 has 14 residues. V was trimmed by 3 bases and J by 4 bases, leaving 12 bases between them. The CDR3 sequence is CASSFTAGFTEAFF. The CDR3 DNA sequence: TGTGCCAGCAGCTTCACGGCAGGGTTCACTGAAGCTTTCTTT. The variable domain in full, with the rest retrieved from reference TRBV7-2 and TRBJ1-1, is GAGVSQSPSNKVTEKGKDVELRCDPISGHTALYWYRQSLGQGLEFLIYFQGNSAPDKSGLPSDRFSAERTGGSVSTLTIQRTQQEDSAVYLCASSFTAGFTEAFFGQGTRLTVV.

The chain carries TRBV6-5 and TRBJ2-7; 10 bases line up with TRBD1. CDR1 MNHEY and CDR2 SVGAGI come from the germline V gene. This CDR3 has 13 amino acids. V dropped 8 bases and J dropped 4; count of bases not matched to a gene: 5. CDR3 loop: CASRDRGIYEQYF. The CDR3 DNA reads TGTGCCAGCCGGGACAGGGGAATATACGAGCAGTACTTC.

The chain joins TRBV19 to TRBJ2-7, with 9 bases lining up with TRBD1. The CDR3 spans 14 residues. Germline trimming cut 2 bases from V and 4 bases from J; bases unmatched to any gene: 3. Germline CDR1 and CDR2: LNHDA and SQIVND (reference sequence). The CDR3 bases are TGTGCCAGTAGTATAAAGGGACAGGGATACGAGCAGTACTTC. Translation: CASSIKGQGYEQYF.

J is TRBJ1-2 and V is TRBV7-2; TRBD1 matches 9 bases. The CDR3 length is 14 residues. Germline loops: CDR1 SGHTA, CDR2 FQGNSA. Trimming cost V 1 base and J 8 bases; bases outside gene matches: 5. For the CDR3, the DNA is TGTGCCAGCAGCTTAGACGGGACAGGGAGCGGCTACACCTTC. This sequence encodes CASSLDGTGSGYTF.

This clone was found once. The V call is TRBV5-1, the J call TRBJ1-1; D is perhaps TRBD1 (5 bases). Germline assignment: CDR1 SGHRS and CDR2 YFSETQ. CDR3 length: 16 residues. Deletions cut 4 bases from V and 1 base from J, with 17 bases between. CDR3 residues: CASSGPDGARNTEAFF. The CDR3 bases are TGCGCCAGCAGCGGACCGGATGGGGCTAGGAACACTGAAGCTTTCTTT.

V gene TRBV2 combines with J gene TRBJ1-2; 8 bases match TRBD1. The germline gives CDR1 SNHLY, CDR2 FYNNEI. The CDR3 contains 14 residues. V dropped 6 bases and J dropped 1; count of bases not matched to a gene: 4. The CDR3 DNA sequence: TGTGCCAGCAGCTCCAGGGGGCTTAACTATGGCTACACCTTC. Protein sequence: CASSSRGLNYGYTF.

The chain couples TRBV6-1 to TRBJ2-7; 7 bases line up with TRBD2. There are 15 residues in the CDR3. Germline assignment: CDR1 MNHNS and CDR2 SASEGT. After removal of 2 bases from V and 2 bases from J, the junction contained 6 bases not matched to a gene. This CDR3 reads CASSERRGVPYEQYF. The CDR3 nucleotides are TGTGCCAGCAGTGAACGCCGGGGGGTGCCCTACGAGCAGTACTTC.

The chain is built from TRBV7-2 and TRBJ1-2, with TRBD1 identical over 7 bases. The germline gives CDR1 SGHTA, CDR2 FQGNSA. J lost 0 bases, V lost 6 bases, and 7 bases had no gene match. The CDR3 length is 15 residues. The CDR3 DNA follows: TGTGCCAGCAGATCGACAGGGATGGCTAACTATGGCTACACCTTC. This codes for CASRSTGMANYGYTF.

The rearrangement uses TRBV14 and TRBJ2-7, with D possibly TRBD1 on 5 matching bases. V was cut by 4 bases and J by 6 bases, with 16 bases left in between. The CDR3 spans 14 residues. Germline V gene sequence: CDR1 SGHDN, CDR2 FVKESK. CDR3 nucleotides: TGTGCCAGCAGCCCTCGGACACGTGTGGGCGAGCAGTACTTC. Its protein is CASSPRTRVGEQYF.

The V call is TRBV7-8, the J call TRBJ1-5, with a tentative D call TRBD1 (6 bases). The germline CDR1 and CDR2 sequences are SGHVS and FQNEAQ. The CDR3 consists of 17 residues. Trimming left V 8 bases short and J 0 bases short, with 20 bases between. The CDR3: CASGIGTPGYSNQPQHF. The CDR3, as DNA: TGTGCCAGCGGGATCGGGACACCAGGATATAGCAATCAGCCCCAGCATTTT.

J is TRBJ1-2 and V is TRBV3-1 (or the pseudogene TRBV3-2); tentative D call: TRBD1 (5 bases). The germline V and J ends were trimmed by 4 bases and 8 bases, with 8 bases remaining between them. The CDR3 has 11 residues. CDR1 LGHDT and CDR2 YNNKEL come from the germline V gene (reference sequence). CDR3 nucleotide sequence: TGTGCCAGCAGCCGACGGGGGGGCTACACCTTC. It translates to CASSRRGGYTF.

V usage is TRBV7-8 and J usage is TRBJ2-7; D ambiguous. V was trimmed by 0 bases and J by 0 bases, leaving 18 bases between them. Germline V CDR1 and CDR2: SGHVS, FQNEAQ. There are 18 residues in the CDR3. This chain's CDR3 is CASSLALVGTDLSYEQYF. The CDR3 region has the DNA TGTGCCAGCAGCTTAGCTTTGGTGGGCACAGATCTCTCCTACGAGCAGTACTTC.

The V and J genes are TRBV13 and TRBJ2-3, with a weak D call TRBD2 (7 bases). Trimming cost V 1 base and J 3 bases, with 11 bases left between them. This CDR3 has 15 residues. The germline CDR1 and CDR2 sequences are PRHDT and FYEKMQ (reference sequence). DNA of the CDR3: TGTGCCAGCAGCTTAGAGGGGGGGATGACAGATACGCAGTATTTT. This gives the protein CASSLEGGMTDTQYF.

The chain has TRBV7-2 and TRBJ2-7; 7 bases are a match to TRBD1. The CDR3 spans 18 residues. Germline V gives CDR1 SGHTA, CDR2 FQGNSA. Losses at the gene ends were 1 base for V and 2 bases for J; bases not matched to a gene: 14. The CDR3 sequence is CASSLVHSSGQETYEQYF. The CDR3 DNA follows: TGTGCCAGCAGCTTAGTACATTCCAGTGGACAGGAAACCTACGAGCAGTACTTC.

The V and J genes are TRBV4-2 and TRBJ1-6; the D is unclear. CDR1 and CDR2 from the germline V gene are LGHNA and YNFKEQ. The CDR3 contains 14 residues. V dropped 0 bases and J dropped 8 bases, with 8 bases sitting between them. The CDR3 reads CASSQDGRHSPLHF. DNA for the CDR3: TGTGCCAGCAGCCAAGATGGCAGGCATTCACCCCTCCACTTT.

The chain is built from TRBV6-1 and TRBJ1-4, with 10 bases identical to TRBD1. V was clipped by 3 bases and J by 7 bases; unmatched bases: 8. Germline loops: CDR1 MNHNS, CDR2 SASEGT. The CDR3 length is 16 residues. In DNA, the CDR3 is TGTGCCAGCAGTGACGCTTTTGACAGGGGGCGTGAAAAACTGTTTTTT. Translating it yields CASSDAFDRGREKLFF.

This clone has only one observation. V gene TRBV11-2 combines with J gene TRBJ1-2, with 9 bases fitting TRBD1. There are 14 residues in the CDR3. Germline CDR1 SGHAT, CDR2 FQNNGV. V shed 6 bases and J 5 bases; nucleotides not matched to a gene: 7. The CDR3 sequence: CASRSGTGLYGYTF. CDR3 in DNA: TGTGCCAGCAGATCCGGGACAGGGCTTTATGGCTACACCTTC.

The chain joins TRBV6-5 to TRBJ2-7, with TRBD1 matching 10 bases. V lost 10 bases, J lost 5 bases, and 11 bases stayed unmatched. The CDR3 length is 14 residues. The germline gives CDR1 MNHEY, CDR2 SVGAGI. Here the CDR3 DNA reads TGTGCCACATCCGACAGGGGGCTTGGCGACGAGCAGTACTTC. Protein product: CATSDRGLGDEQYF.

Only one count was recorded for this clone. The chain combines TRBV5-6 with TRBJ1-4; TRBD1 matches at 9 bases. The germline gives CDR1 SGHDT, CDR2 YYEEEE. The V segment lost 4 bases and the J segment 5 bases; nucleotides outside the gene matches: 6. The CDR3 consists of 15 residues. CDR3 nucleotide sequence: TGTGCCAGCAGCCCGGGGACAGGGAAGAATGAAAAACTGTTTTTT. This gives the protein CASSPGTGKNEKLFF.

The rearrangement links TRBV27 to TRBJ2-7; D possibly corresponds to TRBD2 (6 bases). This CDR3 is 11 amino acids long. Germline loops: CDR1 MNHEY, CDR2 SMNVEV (reference sequence). Deletions cut 10 bases from V and 4 bases from J, with 11 bases between. The CDR3 here is CATGLNYEQYF. CDR3 nucleotides: TGTGCCACGGGACTGAATTACGAGCAGTACTTC.

The rearrangement uses TRBV24-1 and TRBJ1-5; 7 nucleotides agree with TRBD1. The CDR3 is 16 residues long. With V trimmed by 2 bases and J by 0 bases, 3 bases remained unmatched. Per germline, CDR1 KGHDR and CDR2 SFDVKD. Here the CDR3 reads CATSDSQGSSNQPQHF. The CDR3, as DNA: TGTGCCACCAGTGATTCACAGGGGTCTAGCAATCAGCCCCAGCATTTT.

The chain links TRBV5-1 to TRBJ1-1, with D possibly TRBD1 on 6 matching bases. The CDR3 sequence is 15 residues long. CDR1 SGHRS and CDR2 YFSETQ come from the germline V gene. Trimming left V 4 bases short and J 1 base short, with 14 bases between. The DNA of the CDR3 is TGCGCCAGCAGCCCTGGGGCGACAGGGAACACTGAAGCTTTCTTT. This encodes CASSPGATGNTEAFF.